The 21 T cell receptor beta chains presented below share a single source sample, sequenced in a study of T cells in localized non-small cell lung cancer. The repertoire was sequenced with immunoSEQ multiplex PCR; TCRdb's copy has only in-frame clones and lacks some. The sample consists of 75,000 to 85,000 clones, 80% of them appearing once. The material sequenced was peripheral blood, taken before any cancer treatment. These receptors were taken from a female donor older than 55 with stage I lung adenocarcinoma.

The rearrangement joins TRBV4-1 to TRBJ2-7; 7 bases align to TRBD2. V dropped 1 base and J dropped 2; count of bases not matched to a gene: 5. The CDR3 sequence is 15 residues long. From germline, CDR1 is MGHRA and CDR2 YSYEKL. For the CDR3, the DNA is TGCGCCAGCAGCCAAGGCGCGGCGGGAGCCTACGAGCAGTACTTC. It codes for CASSQGAAGAYEQYF.

The rearrangement joins TRBV27 to TRBJ2-1, with D tentatively TRBD1 or TRBD2 (5 bases each). The germline V gene encodes CDR1 MNHEY and CDR2 SMNVEV (reference sequence). This CDR3 is 12 amino acids long. Trimming stripped 4 bases from V and 12 bases from J, with 13 bases between. The CDR3 sequence is CASSYAGTGQFF. CDR3 bases: TGTGCCAGCAGTTACGCCGGGACGGGGCAGTTCTTC.

The chain carries TRBV19 and TRBJ2-5; 7 bases line up with TRBD1. Germline CDR1 and CDR2: LNHDA and SQIVND (reference sequence). The length of the CDR3 is 13 residues. V was clipped by 6 bases and J by 2 bases; unmatched bases: 3. The CDR3: CASSTDRQETQYF. The CDR3, as DNA: TGTGCCAGTAGCACGGACAGGCAAGAGACCCAGTACTTC.

The table lists this clone with a count of one. Other DNA sequences within the sample encode an identical CDR3. The chain couples TRBV6-1 to TRBJ2-3, with D perhaps TRBD1 (7 bases). The CDR3 sequence is 15 residues long. From germline, CDR1 is MNHNS and CDR2 SASEGT. V shed 6 bases and J shed 0 bases, with 13 bases lying between them. CDR3 DNA: TGTGCCAGCAGCGTTGGAGGGGGCAGCACAGATACGCAGTATTTT. It encodes CASSVGGGSTDTQYF.

The chain employs TRBV19 and TRBJ1-6, with TRBD1 matching 9 bases. The CDR3 runs 15 residues. The germline V gene encodes CDR1 LNHDA and CDR2 SQIVND (reference sequence). Trimming at V came to 3 bases and at J to 6 bases, leaving 3 bases not matched to a gene. The CDR3 reads CASSIGQGSNSPLHF. CDR3 sequence (DNA): TGTGCCAGTAGTATCGGACAGGGGAGTAATTCACCCCTCCACTTT.

The J gene is TRBJ1-1, the V gene TRBV28, with D hard to call. This CDR3 contains 17 residues. Trimming removed 5 bases at V and 5 bases at J, with 24 bases between. Germline V gene lookup returns CDR1 MDHEN and CDR2 SYDVKM. The chain's CDR3 is CASSLGPLGREGTEAFF. The DNA for the CDR3 is TGTGCCAGCAGTCTCGGCCCTCTGGGAAGGGAGGGAACTGAAGCTTTCTTT.

The chain carries TRBV7-2 and TRBJ2-5, with D perhaps matching TRBD2 (6 bases). Germline CDR1 reads SGHTA; CDR2 reads FQGNSA. The CDR3 has 15 amino acids. V was trimmed by 3 bases and J by 3 bases, leaving 14 bases between them. CDR3 region: CASSLVGAGEETQYF. Here the CDR3 DNA reads TGTGCCAGCAGCTTGGTGGGAGCGGGTGAAGAGACCCAGTACTTC.

The CDR3 DNA reads as TGTGCCAGCAGCCCCTTTGGGGGGACATACTATGGCTACACCTTC. The encoded protein is CASSPFGGTYYGYTF. The gene calls are TRBV9 and TRBJ1-2; maybe TRBD1 (6 bases). Trimming took off 4 bases at V and 3 bases at J, with 16 bases between the two ends. The CDR3 totals 15 residues. Germline assignment: CDR1 SGDLS and CDR2 YYNGEE.

The rearrangement joins TRBV7-9 to TRBJ1-2, with D perhaps matching TRBD1 (6 bases). The CDR3 length is 14 residues. Trimming took off 5 bases at V and 8 bases at J, with 18 bases between the two ends. Germline CDR1 SEHNR, CDR2 FQNEAQ (reference sequence). In DNA form, the CDR3 reads TGTGCCAGCAGCACGCCGACAGGTCTTAGCGGCTACACCTTC. This sequence encodes CASSTPTGLSGYTF.

The chain uses TRBV9 and TRBJ2-5, with 8 bases that match TRBD1. CDR3 size: 14 residues. The J segment lost 4 bases and the V segment lost 3 bases, leaving 5 bases of the junction unmatched. Germline CDR1 is SGDLS and CDR2 is YYNGEE. CDR3 region: CASSEYGQGETQYF. The CDR3 DNA is TGTGCCAGCAGCGAGTACGGACAGGGAGAGACCCAGTACTTC.

The gene calls are TRBV6-5 and TRBJ1-1; possibly TRBD1 for D (5 bases). V gave up 2 bases and J gave up 4 bases, with 17 bases separating them. The CDR3 extends over 16 amino acids. Germline CDR1 reads MNHEY; CDR2 reads SVGAGI. CDR3 region: CASSYRGVGGGTEAFF. For the CDR3, the DNA is TGTGCCAGCAGTTACCGGGGTGTGGGGGGAGGCACTGAAGCTTTCTTT.

The chain couples TRBV6-5 to TRBJ1-5, with a possible D match to TRBD1 (6 bases). V lost 8 bases and J lost 6, with 14 bases in between. Germline V gene data show CDR1 as MNHEY and CDR2 as SVGAGI. CDR3 size: 13 residues. The CDR3 loop is CASRGEGGQPQHF. The CDR3 DNA follows: TGTGCCAGCCGGGGTGAGGGGGGTCAGCCCCAGCATTTT.

The chain uses TRBV30 and TRBJ1-2, with 10 bases that match TRBD1. The CDR3 runs 14 residues. Germline lookup yields CDR1 GTSNPN and CDR2 SVGIG (reference sequence). Trimming removed 3 bases from V and 8 bases from J; junction bases left unmatched: 9. CDR3 sequence reads: CAWRGQGVLGGYTF. The DNA for the CDR3 is TGTGCCTGGAGAGGACAGGGGGTTTTAGGGGGCTACACCTTC.

This sequence joins TRBV2 and TRBJ1-6, with 9 bases matching TRBD1. The J segment lost 9 bases and the V segment lost 9 bases, leaving 12 bases of the junction unmatched. The CDR3 contains 15 residues. The germline gives CDR1 SNHLY, CDR2 FYNNEI. CDR3 in amino acids: CASRQRTGEGSPLHF. CDR3 sequence (DNA): TGTGCCAGTCGACAGCGGACAGGGGAAGGTTCACCCCTCCACTTT.

This clone has just a few counts. The chain has TRBV7-6 and TRBJ2-3; 10 bases agree with TRBD2. The CDR3 runs 16 residues. Per germline, CDR1 SGHVS and CDR2 FNYEAQ. The ends lost 4 bases at V and 1 base at J; junction bases unmatched: 5. The CDR3 nucleotides are TGTGCCAGCAGCTCCGTGCTAGCGGGAGGCACAGATACGCAGTATTTT. Translated, it gives CASSSVLAGGTDTQYF.

The chain combines TRBV11-2 with TRBJ1-6; no reliable D call. The CDR3 has 18 amino acids. The V end lost 1 base, the J end lost 0 bases, and 13 bases lay between the germline ends. Germline V gene lookup returns CDR1 SGHAT and CDR2 FQNNGV. The CDR3 region is CASSLASGPSSYNSPLHF. The CDR3 nucleotides are TGTGCCAGCAGCTTAGCATCCGGGCCGAGCTCCTATAATTCACCCCTCCACTTT.

The CDR3 bases are TGTGCCAGCAGCACTCGGATGACAGGGCAGGGAAACACCATATATTTT. Protein: CASSTRMTGQGNTIYF. The chain has TRBV13 and TRBJ1-3; 7 nucleotides align to TRBD1. In germline, CDR1 is PRHDT, CDR2 FYEKMQ (reference sequence). The CDR3 is 16 amino acids. The V segment lost 5 bases and the J segment 4 bases; nucleotides outside the gene matches: 11. Using reference TRBV13 and TRBJ1-3 for the parts outside the CDR3, the full variable domain is AAGVIQSPRHLIKEKRETATLKCYPIPRHDTVYWYQQGPGQDPQFLISFYEKMQSDKGSIPDRFSAQQFSDYHSELNMSSLELGDSALYFCASSTRMTGQGNTIYFGEGSWLTVV.

The V call is TRBV7-9, the J call TRBJ1-6; weak D call: TRBD1 (6 bases). Trimming removed 5 bases at V and 10 bases at J, with 24 bases between. The germline CDR1 and CDR2 sequences are SEHNR and FQNEAQ (reference sequence). This CDR3 has 17 residues. This chain's CDR3 is CASSGVGHQGRQSPLHF. The CDR3 region has the DNA TGTGCCAGCAGCGGGGTGGGACATCAGGGGCGACAATCACCCCTCCACTTT.

This chain connects TRBV5-1 to TRBJ2-1; maybe TRBD1 (6 bases). Trimming removed 2 bases at V and 4 bases at J, with 16 bases between. The CDR3 totals 16 residues. Germline V CDR1 and CDR2: SGHRS, YFSETQ. CDR3 region: CASSFDETGPYNEQFF. The DNA of the CDR3 is TGCGCCAGCAGCTTCGATGAGACAGGACCTTACAATGAGCAGTTCTTC.

The V call is TRBV6-1, the J call TRBJ1-5; D may be TRBD1 (5 bases). The V gene's germline CDR1 is MNHNS and CDR2 SASEGT. V was shortened by 2 bases and J by 2 bases, with 10 bases between the two germline ends. The CDR3 has 15 amino acids. The CDR3 is CASSERGTGNQPQHF. DNA of the CDR3: TGTGCCAGCAGTGAAAGAGGGACGGGCAATCAGCCCCAGCATTTT.

This chain joins TRBV19 and TRBJ1-2, with D possibly TRBD1 on 5 matching bases. The CDR3 consists of 12 residues. Trimming shortened V by 7 bases and J by 8 bases, and 14 bases separated the two germline ends. Germline V lookup: CDR1 LNHDA, CDR2 SQIVND (reference sequence). CDR3 nucleotide sequence: TGTGCCAGTACCCTTGGGCAGGGAGGCTACACCTTC. Translation: CASTLGQGGYTF.